A selection of T cell receptor beta chains follows, all from one sample in a study of control samples from healthy donors and cancer patients. Libraries were prepared by immunoSEQ multiplex PCR; TCRdb keeps only in-frame clonotypes and omits some of them. Of 35,000 to 45,000 clones detected, approximately 87% appear once; the ten largest clones hold around 50%. The sequencing input was blood. The source is a man between 60 and 70 years old in good health. The CDR3 runs from the conserved cysteine through the conserved F or W. A D gene is named only where the DNA matches it firmly. For some rows the clone size is stated as once, few or many, or as a class when expanded; others skip it.

clone_size: NA
j_call: TRBJ1-1
cdr3_length: 17
v_call: TRBV27
d_call: NA
cdr3_nt: TGTGCCAGCAGTTTATCGCTGAGAGTCGTAGAGGACACTGAAGCTTTCTTT
cdr3_aa: CASSLSLRVVEDTEAFF

clone_size: NA
j_call: TRBJ1-1
cdr3_length: 14
v_call: TRBV6-5
d_call: NA
cdr3_nt: TGTGCCAGCAGTCCCCGCCAGGTAAACACTGAAGCTTTCTTT
cdr3_aa: CASSPRQVNTEAFF

clone_size: NA
j_call: TRBJ2-3
cdr3_length: 13
v_call: TRBV5-1
d_call: NA
cdr3_nt: TGCGCCAGCAGCTTGCCAGACACAGATACGCAGTATTTT
cdr3_aa: CASSLPDTDTQYF

clone_size: NA
j_call: TRBJ1-1
cdr3_length: 13
v_call: TRBV7-9
d_call: NA
cdr3_nt: TGTGCCAGCAGCACTTTTATGAACACTGAAGCTTTCTTT
cdr3_aa: CASSTFMNTEAFF

clone_size: NA
j_call: TRBJ2-3
cdr3_length: 15
v_call: TRBV9
d_call: TRBD1
cdr3_nt: TGTGCCAGCAGCGTACGGGGACAGGGTCTGGATACGCAGTATTTT
cdr3_aa: CASSVRGQGLDTQYF

clone_size: NA
j_call: TRBJ2-5
cdr3_length: 15
v_call: TRBV5-1
d_call: NA
cdr3_nt: TGCGCCAGCAGCTTGGCCGTGTCGGTCCAAGAGACCCAGTACTTC
cdr3_aa: CASSLAVSVQETQYF

clone_size: once
j_call: TRBJ2-2
cdr3_length: 18
v_call: TRBV7-3
d_call: TRBD2
cdr3_nt: TGTGCCAGCAGCCTTAGTCCGGGAGGCTCCATGAACACCGGGGAGCTGTTTTTT
cdr3_aa: CASSLSPGGSMNTGELFF

clone_size: NA
j_call: TRBJ2-5
cdr3_length: 15
v_call: TRBV6-2/TRBV6-3
d_call: NA
cdr3_nt: TGTGCCAGCAGTTCTCACCGGGACAATGTAGAGACCCAGTACTTC
cdr3_aa: CASSSHRDNVETQYF

clone_size: NA
j_call: TRBJ1-1
cdr3_length: 14
v_call: TRBV28
d_call: NA
cdr3_nt: TGTGCCAGCAGTTTAAGGGGTAGAATCACTGAAGCTTTCTTT
cdr3_aa: CASSLRGRITEAFF

clone_size: NA
j_call: TRBJ2-5
cdr3_length: 13
v_call: TRBV5-1
d_call: TRBD2
cdr3_nt: TGCGCCAGCAGACTAGCGGGGGAAGAGACCCAGTACTTC
cdr3_aa: CASRLAGEETQYF

clone_size: NA
j_call: TRBJ2-5
cdr3_length: 14
v_call: TRBV27
d_call: NA
cdr3_nt: TGTGCCAGCAGTTTATCGACCAGAGTAGAGACCCAGTACTTC
cdr3_aa: CASSLSTRVETQYF

clone_size: NA
j_call: TRBJ2-2
cdr3_length: 17
v_call: TRBV9
d_call: NA
cdr3_nt: TGTGCCAGCAGCGTAGGTCGACTATCGGAGAACACCGGGGAGCTGTTTTTT
cdr3_aa: CASSVGRLSENTGELFF

clone_size: few
j_call: TRBJ2-1
cdr3_length: 12
v_call: TRBV30
d_call: NA
cdr3_nt: TGTGCCTGGAGTGGGATTTTAAATGAGCAGTTCTTC
cdr3_aa: CAWSGILNEQFF

clone_size: NA
j_call: TRBJ1-2
cdr3_length: 15
v_call: TRBV19
d_call: TRBD1
cdr3_nt: TGTGCCAGTAGTATCCACGGACAGGGGGCGCGGGGCTACACCTTC
cdr3_aa: CASSIHGQGARGYTF

clone_size: NA
j_call: TRBJ1-1
cdr3_length: 13
v_call: TRBV30
d_call: NA
cdr3_nt: TGTGCCTGGAGTGCGACAGTCTCAGTTGAAGCTTTCTTT
cdr3_aa: CAWSATVSVEAFF

clone_size: NA
j_call: TRBJ2-3
cdr3_length: 14
v_call: TRBV6-5
d_call: NA
cdr3_nt: TGTGCCAGCAGCGACGGCCTGCTCACAGATACGCAGTATTTT
cdr3_aa: CASSDGLLTDTQYF

clone_size: once
j_call: TRBJ1-5
cdr3_length: 14
v_call: TRBV25-1
d_call: TRBD1
cdr3_nt: TGTGCCAGCAGTGGGACAGGGCTCAATCAGCCCCAGCATTTT
cdr3_aa: CASSGTGLNQPQHF

clone_size: NA
j_call: TRBJ2-7
cdr3_length: 14
v_call: TRBV4-3
d_call: TRBD2
cdr3_nt: TGCGCCAGCAGCCAAGAAGGACGGGGGGACGAGCAGTACTTC
cdr3_aa: CASSQEGRGDEQYF

clone_size: NA
j_call: TRBJ2-7
cdr3_length: 14
v_call: TRBV6-2/TRBV6-3
d_call: TRBD1
cdr3_nt: TGTGCCAGCAGTTACGGGACAGGGCGTTACGAGCAGTACTTC
cdr3_aa: CASSYGTGRYEQYF

clone_size: NA
j_call: TRBJ2-3
cdr3_length: 13
v_call: TRBV9
d_call: NA
cdr3_nt: TGTGCCAGCAGCTTGACTAGCACAGATACGCAGTATTTT
cdr3_aa: CASSLTSTDTQYF

clone_size: NA
j_call: TRBJ1-6
cdr3_length: 15
v_call: TRBV5-1
d_call: NA
cdr3_nt: TGCGCCAGCAGCCGCTCCGGGCCTCTTAATTCACCCCTCCACTTT
cdr3_aa: CASSRSGPLNSPLHF

clone_size: NA
j_call: TRBJ2-5
cdr3_length: 15
v_call: TRBV6-6
d_call: NA
cdr3_nt: TGTGCCAGCGCCCGGGACACGGCGTCCAAGATGACCCAGTACTTC
cdr3_aa: CASARDTASKMTQYF

clone_size: NA
j_call: TRBJ2-2
cdr3_length: 17
v_call: TRBV7-9
d_call: TRBD1
cdr3_nt: TGTGCCAGCAGCTCCGACAGGGCGATTGACGTCACCGGGGAGCTGTTTTTT
cdr3_aa: CASSSDRAIDVTGELFF

clone_size: NA
j_call: TRBJ1-1
cdr3_length: 15
v_call: TRBV7-9
d_call: TRBD1
cdr3_nt: TGTGCCAGCAGCTCGACAGGGGGCTCTACCACTGAAGCTTTCTTT
cdr3_aa: CASSSTGGSTTEAFF

clone_size: NA
j_call: TRBJ2-2
cdr3_length: 17
v_call: TRBV6-1
d_call: TRBD1
cdr3_nt: TGTGCCAGCAGTGAATATAATGACAGGGCGAACACCGGGGAGCTGTTTTTT
cdr3_aa: CASSEYNDRANTGELFF

clone_size: NA
j_call: TRBJ1-5
cdr3_length: 12
v_call: TRBV28
d_call: NA
cdr3_nt: TGTGCCAGCATTACCGGGAATCAGCCCCAGCATTTT
cdr3_aa: CASITGNQPQHF

clone_size: NA
j_call: TRBJ2-1
cdr3_length: 15
v_call: TRBV6-4
d_call: TRBD2
cdr3_nt: TGTGCCAGCAGTGCTGAGCGGGGCGTATACAATGAGCAGTTCTTC
cdr3_aa: CASSAERGVYNEQFF

clone_size: NA
j_call: TRBJ2-5
cdr3_length: 15
v_call: TRBV30
d_call: TRBD2
cdr3_nt: TGTGCCTGGAGTAGCCAGCGGGGGGGCCATGAGACCCAGTACTTC
cdr3_aa: CAWSSQRGGHETQYF

clone_size: once
j_call: TRBJ2-5
cdr3_length: 15
v_call: TRBV25-1
d_call: NA
cdr3_nt: TGTGCCAGCATTCCGCGGCCAGCCTCAATAGAGACCCAGTACTTC
cdr3_aa: CASIPRPASIETQYF

clone_size: NA
j_call: TRBJ1-2
cdr3_length: 17
v_call: TRBV14
d_call: NA
cdr3_nt: TGTGCCAGCAGCGGATCAGGGAGCTCTAGAGCTAACTATGGCTACACCTTC
cdr3_aa: CASSGSGSSRANYGYTF

clone_size: few
j_call: TRBJ1-2
cdr3_length: 16
v_call: TRBV7-8
d_call: NA
cdr3_nt: TGTGCCAGCAAGCCTGGGTGGGGGGACTTTAACTATGGCTACACCTTC
cdr3_aa: CASKPGWGDFNYGYTF

clone_size: NA
j_call: TRBJ2-3
cdr3_length: 17
v_call: TRBV21-1
d_call: NA
cdr3_nt: TGTGCCAGCAGCATGTGGGTCCGCGGGGGGTTCACAGATACGCAGTATTTT
cdr3_aa: CASSMWVRGGFTDTQYF

clone_size: NA
j_call: TRBJ1-2
cdr3_length: 16
v_call: TRBV11-2
d_call: TRBD1
cdr3_nt: TGTGCCAGCAGCTTCCCGGGACAGGGATATTCACATGGCTACACCTTC
cdr3_aa: CASSFPGQGYSHGYTF

clone_size: few
j_call: TRBJ2-7
cdr3_length: 18
v_call: TRBV6-4
d_call: TRBD2
cdr3_nt: TGTGCCAGCAGTGACGTGCCTAGCGGGAGGGCCCCTTTTTACGAGCAGTACTTC
cdr3_aa: CASSDVPSGRAPFYEQYF

clone_size: NA
j_call: TRBJ2-7
cdr3_length: 13
v_call: TRBV2
d_call: TRBD1
cdr3_nt: TGTGCCAGCGAAGGGACAGGGCGACACGAGCAGTACTTC
cdr3_aa: CASEGTGRHEQYF

clone_size: few
j_call: TRBJ2-7
cdr3_length: 12
v_call: TRBV6-5
d_call: NA
cdr3_nt: TGTGCCAGCGGAGGGGCGCGGGACGAGCAGTACTTC
cdr3_aa: CASGGARDEQYF

clone_size: few
j_call: TRBJ2-2
cdr3_length: 12
v_call: TRBV10-3
d_call: NA
cdr3_nt: TGTGCCATCAAAACGAACACCGGGGAGCTGTTTTTT
cdr3_aa: CAIKTNTGELFF

clone_size: NA
j_call: TRBJ1-2
cdr3_length: 14
v_call: TRBV27
d_call: TRBD1
cdr3_nt: TGTGCCAGCAGAACCGGATCAGGGGGCAATGGCTACACCTTC
cdr3_aa: CASRTGSGGNGYTF

clone_size: few
j_call: TRBJ2-5
cdr3_length: 17
v_call: TRBV4-3
d_call: NA
cdr3_nt: TGCGCCAGCAGCCAAGAGAGAAAGTGGAACCGCCAAGAGACCCAGTACTTC
cdr3_aa: CASSQERKWNRQETQYF

clone_size: few
j_call: TRBJ1-6
cdr3_length: 15
v_call: TRBV6-4
d_call: NA
cdr3_nt: TGTGCCAGCAGTGACTCAGGCAGGGTAAATTCACCCCTCCACTTT
cdr3_aa: CASSDSGRVNSPLHF